A selection of T cell receptor beta chains follows, all from one sample in a study of blood T cells in healthy people across ages. One entry per CDR3 protein results from TCRdb running MiXCR on the 5' RACE reads. The sample contains roughly 730,000 distinct CDR3 sequences, about 56% of which appear only once. Sequencing input: blood. These receptors originate from a man aged 35 to 55 in good health. The CDR3 runs from the conserved cysteine through the conserved F or W. D genes are given only for firm matches. Expanded clones get a size class; other rows say once, few or many, or leave the size out.

>TRBV20-1|17|TRBD2|TRBJ2-3|.
CSAPGLAGAREADTQYF
TGCAGTGCTCCCGGACTAGCGGGGGCCCGAGAGGCAGATACGCAGTATTTT
>TRBV7-2|16|TRBD2|TRBJ2-3|.
CASSHLADLSTDTQYF
TGTGCCAGCAGCCACCTAGCGGATCTCAGCACAGATACGCAGTATTTT
>TRBV20-1|14|TRBD2|TRBJ2-7|.
CSARLAGYTYEQYF
TGCAGTGCTAGACTAGCGGGCTACACCTACGAGCAGTACTTC
>TRBV7-3|15|.|TRBJ2-3|.
CASSLSPVSTDTQYF
TGTGCCAGCAGCTTATCCCCCGTTAGCACAGATACGCAGTATTTT
>TRBV20-1|14|.|TRBJ1-2|.
CSARLYDQNRGYTF
TGCAGTGCTAGATTGTATGATCAGAACCGTGGCTACACCTTC
>TRBV4-3|18|TRBD1|TRBJ2-2|.
CASSQLGAGGIDTGELFF
TGCGCCAGCAGCCAATTAGGGGCAGGGGGAATTGACACCGGGGAGCTGTTTTTT
>TRBV4-3|17|TRBD2|TRBJ2-7|.
CASSQDPASGRDNEQYF
TGCGCCAGCAGCCAAGATCCTGCTAGCGGGAGGGACAATGAGCAGTACTTC
>TRBV20-1|16|.|TRBJ2-4|.
CSVRGSWLGAKNIQYF
TGCAGTGTTAGGGGGTCCTGGTTAGGAGCCAAAAACATTCAGTACTTC
>TRBV6-6|13|TRBD1|TRBJ2-7|few
CASSYDRGYEQYF
TGTGCCAGCAGTTACGACAGGGGGTACGAGCAGTACTTC
>TRBV29-1|13|.|TRBJ2-7|few
CSARDVGNYEQYF
TGCAGCGCCCGGGACGTCGGCAACTACGAGCAGTACTTC
>TRBV2|16|.|TRBJ1-5|.
CASSDLGHEGNQPQHF
TGTGCCAGCAGTGATCTCGGTCACGAGGGGAATCAGCCCCAGCATTTT
>TRBV20-1|13|.|TRBJ1-1|.
CSHAVYGDTEAFF
TGCAGTCACGCCGTTTATGGGGACACTGAAGCTTTCTTT
>TRBV12-3/TRBV12-4|15|.|TRBJ2-1|.
CASSTSNNPYNEQFF
TGTGCCAGCAGTACTTCTAACAACCCCTACAATGAGCAGTTCTTC
>TRBV5-1|14|.|TRBJ1-1|.
CASSLAEMNTEAFF
TGCGCCAGCAGCTTGGCAGAGATGAACACTGAAGCTTTCTTT
>TRBV14|16|.|TRBJ1-1|.
CASSPRAGVAVSEAFF
TGTGCCAGCAGCCCCCGTGCAGGGGTCGCCGTCTCTGAAGCTTTCTTT
>TRBV7-2|14|.|TRBJ1-1|.
CASSPMGLNTEAFF
TGTGCCAGCAGCCCGATGGGGCTGAACACTGAAGCTTTCTTT
>TRBV5-4|17|TRBD1|TRBJ2-1|.
CASSPGTALSPYNEQFF
TGTGCCAGCAGCCCTGGGACAGCACTTAGCCCCTACAATGAGCAGTTCTTC
>TRBV20-1|12|.|TRBJ1-2|few
CSAISEPDGYTF
TGCAGTGCCATATCGGAGCCTGATGGCTACACCTTC
>TRBV28|15|TRBD2|TRBJ2-5|.
CASSPWTSGQETQYF
TGTGCCAGCAGTCCGTGGACTAGCGGGCAAGAGACCCAGTACTTC
>TRBV5-6|13|.|TRBJ2-4|.
CASSPETPEQQYF
TGTGCCAGCAGCCCAGAAACTCCGGAGCAGCAGTACTTC
>TRBV9|15|.|TRBJ1-6|.
CASSAARQGNSPLHF
TGTGCCAGCAGCGCGGCCCGGCAGGGGAATTCACCCCTCCACTTT
>TRBV6-2/TRBV6-3|16|TRBD2|TRBJ2-5|.
CASRTSGDTTRETQYF
TGTGCCAGCAGGACTAGCGGAGATACCACACGTGAGACCCAGTACTTC
>TRBV28|15|TRBD1|TRBJ2-7|few
CASSFPGQGSAGQYF
TGTGCCAGCAGTTTTCCGGGACAGGGATCAGCAGGGCAGTACTTC
>TRBV4-3|13|.|TRBJ2-5|many
CASSQDRDETQYF
TGCGCCAGCAGCCAAGACAGAGATGAGACCCAGTACTTC
>TRBV14|15|.|TRBJ2-6|.
CASSPQISGANVLTF
TGTGCCAGCAGCCCGCAAATATCTGGGGCCAACGTCCTGACTTTC
>TRBV9|15|TRBD2|TRBJ2-7|few
CASSVAAGELYEQYF
TGTGCCAGCAGCGTAGCGGCGGGAGAACTGTACGAGCAGTACTTC
>TRBV20-1|14|TRBD1|TRBJ1-4|few
CSASPGTGGEKLFF
TGCAGTGCTAGCCCCGGGACAGGGGGCGAAAAACTGTTTTTT
>TRBV20-1|13|TRBD1|TRBJ1-5|.
CSAPQGDGQPQHF
TGCAGTGCTCCGCAGGGGGATGGTCAGCCCCAGCATTTT
>TRBV12-3/TRBV12-4|10|.|TRBJ1-2|.
CASSFSGYTF
TGTGCCAGCAGTTTCTCTGGCTACACCTTC
>TRBV7-9|14|.|TRBJ2-7|.
CASSLVGPRNEQYF
TGTGCCAGCAGCTTAGTGGGACCCCGGAATGAGCAGTACTTC
>TRBV5-1|14|TRBD2|TRBJ2-3|few
CASRGSSSPDTQYF
TGCGCCAGCCGCGGGAGTTCAAGCCCAGATACGCAGTATTTT
>TRBV10-3|14|TRBD2|TRBJ2-3|few
CASSSGSQTDTQYF
TGTGCCTCGTCGAGCGGGAGTCAAACAGATACGCAGTATTTT
>TRBV28|13|.|TRBJ2-1|.
CASTGTEVNEQFF
TGTGCCAGCACAGGGACTGAGGTTAATGAGCAGTTCTTC
>TRBV5-1|15|.|TRBJ2-3|.
CASSQSGGAMDTQYF
TGCGCCAGCAGCCAATCGGGCGGGGCGATGGATACGCAGTATTTT
>TRBV2|18|TRBD2|TRBJ2-5|once
CASRVQPRTSGNEETQYF
TGTGCCAGCAGGGTTCAACCTCGGACTAGCGGGAATGAAGAGACCCAGTACTTC